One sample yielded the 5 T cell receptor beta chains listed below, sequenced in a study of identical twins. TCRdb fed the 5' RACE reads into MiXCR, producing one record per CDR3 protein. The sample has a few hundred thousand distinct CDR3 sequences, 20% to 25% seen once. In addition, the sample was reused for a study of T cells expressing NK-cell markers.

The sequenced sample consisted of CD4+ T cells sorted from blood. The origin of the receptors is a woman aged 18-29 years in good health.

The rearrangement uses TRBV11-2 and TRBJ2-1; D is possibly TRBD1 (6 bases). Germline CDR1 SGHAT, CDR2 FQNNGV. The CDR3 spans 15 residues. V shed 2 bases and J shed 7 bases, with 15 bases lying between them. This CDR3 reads CASSLIAQGRNEQFF. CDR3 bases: TGTGCCAGCAGCTTAATAGCACAGGGTAGAAATGAGCAGTTCTTC.

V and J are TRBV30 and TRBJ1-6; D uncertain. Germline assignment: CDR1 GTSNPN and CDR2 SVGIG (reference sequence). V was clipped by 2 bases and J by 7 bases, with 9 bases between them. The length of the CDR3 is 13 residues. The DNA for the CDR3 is TGTGCCTGGAGTACCGATTGGAATTCACCCCTCCACTTT. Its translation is CAWSTDWNSPLHF.

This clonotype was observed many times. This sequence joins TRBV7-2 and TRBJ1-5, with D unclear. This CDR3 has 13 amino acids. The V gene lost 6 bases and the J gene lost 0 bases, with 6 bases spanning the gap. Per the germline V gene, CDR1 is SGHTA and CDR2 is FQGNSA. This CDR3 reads CASSFYSNQPQHF. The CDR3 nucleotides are TGTGCCAGCAGTTTTTATAGCAATCAGCCCCAGCATTTT. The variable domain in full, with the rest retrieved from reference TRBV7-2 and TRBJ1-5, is GAGVSQSPSNKVTEKGKDVELRCDPISGHTALYWYRQSLGQGLEFLIYFQGNSAPDKSGLPSDRFSAERTGGSVSTLTIQRTQQEDSAVYLCASSFYSNQPQHFGDGTRLSIL.

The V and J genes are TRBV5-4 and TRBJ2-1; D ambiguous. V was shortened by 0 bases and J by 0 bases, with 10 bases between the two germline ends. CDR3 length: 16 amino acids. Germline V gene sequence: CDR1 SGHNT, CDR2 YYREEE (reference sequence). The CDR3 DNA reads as TGTGCCAGCAGCTTGGACAGACCTATCTCCTACAATGAGCAGTTCTTC. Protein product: CASSLDRPISYNEQFF.

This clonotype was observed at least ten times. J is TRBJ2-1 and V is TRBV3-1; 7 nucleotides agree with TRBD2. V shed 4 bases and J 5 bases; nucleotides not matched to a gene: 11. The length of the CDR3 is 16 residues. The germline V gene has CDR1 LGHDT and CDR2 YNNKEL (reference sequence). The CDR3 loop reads CASSRLGGRAHNEQFF. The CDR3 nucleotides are TGTGCCAGCAGCCGGCTCGGTGGGAGGGCCCACAATGAGCAGTTCTTC.